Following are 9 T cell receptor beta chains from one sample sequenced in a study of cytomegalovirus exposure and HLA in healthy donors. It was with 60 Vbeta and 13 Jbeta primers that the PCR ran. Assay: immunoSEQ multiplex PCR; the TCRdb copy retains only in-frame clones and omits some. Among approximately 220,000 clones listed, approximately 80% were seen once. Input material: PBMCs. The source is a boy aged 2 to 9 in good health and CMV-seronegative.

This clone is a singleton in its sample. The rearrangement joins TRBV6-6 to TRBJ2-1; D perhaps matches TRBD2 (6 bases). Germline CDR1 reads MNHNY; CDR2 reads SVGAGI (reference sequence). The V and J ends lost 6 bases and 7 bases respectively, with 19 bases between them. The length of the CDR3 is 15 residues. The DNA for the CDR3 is TGTGCCAGCAGCCCTCGGAGCGGGCGGAGAAATGAGCAGTTCTTC. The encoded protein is CASSPRSGRRNEQFF.

The CDR3 spells CASGGGGYKYEQYF. The CDR3 coding sequence is TGTGCCAGCGGGGGGGGCGGGTATAAATACGAGCAGTACTTC. This chain uses TRBV7-9 with TRBJ2-7; D may be TRBD2 (7 bases). V was cut by 8 bases and J by 4 bases, with 18 bases left in between. The CDR3 has 14 amino acids. Looked up from germline, CDR1 is SEHNR and CDR2 is FQNEAQ (reference sequence).

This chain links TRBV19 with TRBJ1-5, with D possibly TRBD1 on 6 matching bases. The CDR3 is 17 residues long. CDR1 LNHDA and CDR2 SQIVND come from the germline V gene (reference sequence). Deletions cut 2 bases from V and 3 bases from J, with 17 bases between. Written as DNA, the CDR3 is TGTGCCAGTAGTATATTTGCGGGGGCCGGCGCCAATCAGCCCCAGCATTTT. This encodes CASSIFAGAGANQPQHF.

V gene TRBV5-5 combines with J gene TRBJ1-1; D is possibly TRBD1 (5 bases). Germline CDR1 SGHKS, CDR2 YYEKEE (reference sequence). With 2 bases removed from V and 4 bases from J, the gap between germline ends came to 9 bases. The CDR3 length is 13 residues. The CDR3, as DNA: TGTGCCAGCAGCTTAGGGGAAGGCACTGAAGCTTTCTTT. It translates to CASSLGEGTEAFF.

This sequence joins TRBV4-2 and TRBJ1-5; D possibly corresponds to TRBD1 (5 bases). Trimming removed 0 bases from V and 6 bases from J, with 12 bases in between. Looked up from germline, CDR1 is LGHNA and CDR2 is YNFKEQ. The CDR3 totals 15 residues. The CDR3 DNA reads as TGTGCCAGCAGCCAAGATCCGGGGAGGGGTCAGCCCCAGCATTTT. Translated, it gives CASSQDPGRGQPQHF.

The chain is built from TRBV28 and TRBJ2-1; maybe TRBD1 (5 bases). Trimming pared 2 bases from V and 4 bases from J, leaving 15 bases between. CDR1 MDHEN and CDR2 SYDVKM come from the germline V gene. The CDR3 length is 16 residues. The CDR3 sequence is CASSLSSFRGYNEQFF. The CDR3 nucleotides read TGTGCCAGCAGTTTAAGTTCTTTTAGGGGTTACAATGAGCAGTTCTTC.

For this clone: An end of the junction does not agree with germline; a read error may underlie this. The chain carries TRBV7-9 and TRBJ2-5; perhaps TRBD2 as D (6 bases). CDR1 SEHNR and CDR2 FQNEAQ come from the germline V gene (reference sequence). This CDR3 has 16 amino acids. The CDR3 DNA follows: TGTTCCAGCAGCTTAGCGGTGGGTAGAGGTCCAGAGACCCAGTACTTC. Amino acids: CSSSLAVGRGPETQYF.

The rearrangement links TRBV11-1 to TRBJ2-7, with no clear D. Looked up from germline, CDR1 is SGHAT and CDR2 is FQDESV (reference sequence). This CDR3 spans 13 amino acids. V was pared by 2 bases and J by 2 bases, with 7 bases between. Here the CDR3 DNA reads TGTGCCAGCAGCTTAAACAGTCCCTACGAGCAGTACTTC. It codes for CASSLNSPYEQYF.

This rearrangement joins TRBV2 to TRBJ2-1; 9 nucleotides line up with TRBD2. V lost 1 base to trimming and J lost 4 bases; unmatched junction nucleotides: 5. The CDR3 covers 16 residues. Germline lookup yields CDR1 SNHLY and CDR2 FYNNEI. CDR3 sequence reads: CASSEGLAGLYNEQFF. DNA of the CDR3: TGTGCCAGCAGTGAAGGGCTAGCGGGGCTATACAATGAGCAGTTCTTC. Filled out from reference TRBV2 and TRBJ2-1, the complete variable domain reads EPEVTQTPSHQVTQMGQEVILRCVPISNHLYFYWYRQILGQKVEFLVSFYNNEISEKSEIFDDQFSVERPDGSNFTLKIRSTKLEDSAMYFCASSEGLAGLYNEQFFGPGTRLTVL.